The source of this T cell receptor (beta chain) is a study of metastatic and nonmetastatic thyroid tumors. This CDR3 spans 15 amino acids. V was trimmed by 5 bases and J by 0 bases, leaving 13 bases between them. From germline, CDR1 is SGHVS and CDR2 FNYEAQ. Of note for this clone: Since a much larger clone is just one base distant, this may be a read error.

TCRdb redid the clone calls on the PCR reads using MiXCR. This sample yields 30,000 or so clones, of which around 7% are seen a single time; around 45% belongs to the top ten. There were no patients who had received any treatment before thyroid surgery. The gene calls are TRBV7-6 and TRBJ1-1; D remains unclear. This receptor was taken from a female donor with papillary thyroid cancer or a benign thyroid nodule (not recorded which). Some clones in this sample may be carry-over from other donors' samples. The sequenced material came from blood. The CDR3 here is CASSTPGVLNTEAFF. Written as DNA, the CDR3 is TGTGCCAGCAGCACCCCAGGCGTTCTGAACACTGAAGCTTTCTTT.